This entry lists 17 T cell receptor beta chains sequenced from one sample in a study of identical twins. Each CDR3 protein gets one entry after TCRdb re-called the 5' RACE reads with MiXCR. Of roughly 690,000 distinct CDR3 sequences detected, approximately 21% appear once; the ten largest clones hold 4% to 5.5%. These data are also associated with another study on T cells expressing NK-cell markers.

The specimen sequenced was PBMCs. These receptor sequences come from a woman aged 18-30 years in good health.

The chain employs TRBV29-1 and TRBJ1-5; 7 bases line up with TRBD1. The germline CDR1 and CDR2 sequences are SQVTM and ANQGSEA. V was clipped by 7 bases and J by 0 bases; unmatched bases: 6. The CDR3 runs 14 residues. The CDR3 DNA follows: TGCAGCGCCGGGACAGCAAATAGCAATCAGCCCCAGCATTTT. This gives the protein CSAGTANSNQPQHF.

This chain joins TRBV6-5 and TRBJ1-2; TRBD1 might be the D (6 bases). Per germline, CDR1 MNHEY and CDR2 SVGAGI. V was trimmed by 2 bases and J by 2 bases, leaving 12 bases between them. The CDR3 is 15 amino acids. The CDR3 loop reads CASSYSFTGNYGYTF. The CDR3, as DNA: TGTGCCAGCAGTTACAGTTTTACAGGGAACTATGGCTACACCTTC.

A few counts support this clonotype. This chain joins TRBV20-1 and TRBJ2-7; D possibly corresponds to TRBD2 (5 bases). Deletions cut 3 bases from V and 5 bases from J, with 8 bases between. The CDR3 length is 11 residues. CDR1 is DFQATT, CDR2 SNEGSKA, per germline (reference sequence). DNA for the CDR3: TGCAGTGCTAGGGCGAGGGACGAGCAGTACTTC. It encodes CSARARDEQYF.

This chain connects TRBV12-3 or TRBV12-4 to TRBJ2-1; tentative D call: TRBD2 (7 bases). The CDR3 covers 15 residues. The V end lost 5 bases, the J end lost 9 bases, and 20 bases lay between the germline ends. In nucleotides, the CDR3 is TGTGCCAGCAGTCCATCTATAAGGGGGGGGATTGAGCAGTTCTTC. This encodes CASSPSIRGGIEQFF.

This clonotype appeared a few times. The chain has TRBV9 and TRBJ2-1, with 7 bases identical to TRBD2. The CDR3 sequence is 14 residues long. Germline CDR1 is SGDLS and CDR2 is YYNGEE. V lost 4 bases to trimming and J lost 9 bases; unmatched junction nucleotides: 10. CDR3 protein: CASSPLGTMTEQFF. CDR3 sequence (DNA): TGTGCCAGCAGCCCCCTTGGGACTATGACTGAGCAGTTCTTC.

This clonotype turned up a few times. The chain couples TRBV6-5 to TRBJ2-7; D might be TRBD2 (5 bases). The V end lost 0 bases, the J end lost 3 bases, and 15 bases lay between the germline ends. Germline V lookup: CDR1 MNHEY, CDR2 SVGAGI. The CDR3 consists of 16 residues. CDR3 DNA sequence: TGTGCCAGCAGTTACTCAGAAGGGAGTTTTGTCTACGAGCAGTACTTC. This sequence encodes CASSYSEGSFVYEQYF.

The J gene is TRBJ2-5, the V gene TRBV20-1; a weak D match, TRBD2 (5 bases). The CDR3 spans 13 residues. V gave up 5 bases and J gave up 3 bases, with 13 bases separating them. CDR1 is DFQATT and CDR2 is SNEGSKA in the germline V gene (reference sequence). Here the CDR3 DNA reads TGCAGTGCTCGCCGGACCGGGAAAGAGACCCAGTACTTC. It encodes CSARRTGKETQYF.

The chain is built from TRBV5-1 and TRBJ2-5, with TRBD2 matching 8 bases. CDR1 SGHRS and CDR2 YFSETQ come from the germline V gene. The J segment lost 2 bases and the V segment lost 1 base, leaving 4 bases of the junction unmatched. This CDR3 comprises 15 residues. The CDR3 reads CASSLQRGKQETQYF. CDR3 in DNA: TGCGCCAGCAGCTTGCAGCGGGGGAAACAAGAGACCCAGTACTTC.

This rearrangement joins TRBV5-1 to TRBJ2-1, with unresolved D. The V and J ends lost 6 bases and 6 bases respectively, with 16 bases between them. CDR1 SGHRS and CDR2 YFSETQ come from the germline V gene. This CDR3 is 14 amino acids long. The CDR3 here is CASTGLTTANEQFF. CDR3 DNA sequence: TGCGCCAGCACCGGGTTAACAACGGCCAATGAGCAGTTCTTC.

This clonotype showed up just a few times. The rearrangement joins TRBV12-3 or TRBV12-4 to TRBJ1-2; the D gene is possibly TRBD1 (6 bases). The length of the CDR3 is 13 residues. Trimming left V 5 bases short and J 6 bases short, with 13 bases between. CDR3 DNA: TGTGCCAGCAGTCGTCACAGGGACCATGGCTACACCTTC. This translates into CASSRHRDHGYTF.

The chain uses TRBV12-3 or TRBV12-4 and TRBJ2-2; tentative D call: TRBD1 (5 bases). V dropped 1 base and J dropped 4 bases, with 7 bases sitting between them. The CDR3 contains 14 residues. The DNA of the CDR3 is TGTGCCAGCAGTTTAGGGGGCTTCACCGGGGAGCTGTTTTTT. Residues: CASSLGGFTGELFF.

This clonotype was detected a few times. The rearrangement uses TRBV10-3 and TRBJ2-1; either TRBD1 or TRBD2 may fit D (5 bases each). Trimming cost V 8 bases and J 5 bases, with 10 bases left between them. The germline gives CDR1 ENHRY, CDR2 SYGVKD. There are 12 residues in the CDR3. This chain's CDR3 is CAIRGTNNEQFF. CDR3 bases: TGTGCCATCCGGGGCACCAACAATGAGCAGTTCTTC.

This chain uses TRBV4-3 with TRBJ1-2, with D unresolved. CDR1 LGHNA and CDR2 YSLEER come from the germline V gene. The CDR3 consists of 13 residues. The ends were cut back, 2 bases at V and 6 bases at J, with 10 bases in the middle. The CDR3 DNA reads TGCGCCAGCAGCCAAATGTCGGGAGATGGCTACACCTTC. As protein: CASSQMSGDGYTF.

The V gene is TRBV5-1, the J gene TRBJ2-2, with D possibly TRBD2 on 5 matching bases. Germline V lookup: CDR1 SGHRS, CDR2 YFSETQ. Trimming shortened V by 6 bases and J by 4 bases, and 16 bases separated the two germline ends. The CDR3 length is 15 residues. This CDR3 reads CASTPAPGSTGELFF. CDR3 in DNA: TGCGCCAGCACCCCCGCGCCGGGGAGCACCGGGGAGCTGTTTTTT.

The chain uses TRBV12-3 or TRBV12-4 and TRBJ2-3; tentatively, D is TRBD2 (7 bases). The CDR3 is 17 amino acids. V was trimmed by 5 bases and J by 1 base, leaving 19 bases between them. In DNA form, the CDR3 reads TGTGCCAGCAGTCCCCGGGGGGCGGCATGGGGCACAGATACGCAGTATTTT. This codes for CASSPRGAAWGTDTQYF.

The chain couples TRBV18 to TRBJ2-4; 7 positions match TRBD1. The CDR3 runs to 16 residues. Germline CDR1 KGHSH, CDR2 LQKENI. V dropped 4 bases and J dropped 1; count of bases not matched to a gene: 7. CDR3 sequence: CASSLPTGTAKNIQYF. The CDR3 region has the DNA TGTGCCAGCTCACTTCCGACAGGGACGGCCAAAAACATTCAGTACTTC.

V usage is TRBV7-4 and J usage is TRBJ2-1; 8 bases match TRBD2. Germline V gives CDR1 SGHVT, CDR2 SQSDAQ. The V segment lost 10 bases and the J segment 8 bases; nucleotides outside the gene matches: 7. The CDR3 is made up of 12 amino acids. CDR3 coding DNA: TGTGCCAAAGGACTAGCATGCGATGAGCAGTTCTTC. Translated, it gives CAKGLACDEQFF.